The entry that follows covers one T cell receptor beta chain sequence. As yet, its antigen is unknown. Per germline, CDR1 SNHLY and CDR2 FYNNEI. The CDR3 consists of 15 residues. V gave up 3 bases and J gave up 5 bases, with 16 bases separating them. This record comes from a study of post-analysis software for immune sequencing data. TCR beta libraries were prepared from cDNA with unique molecular identifiers. TCRdb reprocessed the PCR reads via MiXCR and lists one record per CDR3 protein. The sample lists roughly 620,000 distinct CDR3 sequences; about 40% were seen once. General study points: Four or five TRBV segments, including TRBV5-6, TRBV5-1 and TRBV20-1, were more frequent in patients than controls.

This sequence originates from a girl aged 5 to 17 with multiple sclerosis. Sequenced material: blood. The genes are TRBV2 and TRBJ1-1, with a tentative D call TRBD1 (5 bases). The chain's CDR3 is CASSDGLIRGTEAFF. The CDR3 DNA is TGTGCCAGCAGTGACGGGTTAATTCGGGGGACTGAAGCTTTCTTT.